This TCR beta chain was sequenced during a study of cytomegalovirus exposure and HLA in healthy donors. General study points: Rare TCR sequences predominated, though certain public TCRs were found in many donors. The CMV antigen specificity of a few CMV-associated chains was confirmed through in vitro analysis.

Trimming left V 5 bases short and J 0 bases short, with 11 bases between. CDR1 and CDR2 (germline): MDHEN, SYDVKM. The CDR3 runs 15 residues. Using immunoSEQ multiplex PCR, the repertoire was profiled, and TCRdb retains in-frame clones only, with some absent. The table has about 240,000 clones, approximately 90% seen once; the top ten hold around 3%. A word on this clone: What it binds is not known.

This chain links TRBV28 with TRBJ2-1; possibly TRBD1 for D (6 bases). The source is a young man in good health and CMV-seronegative. The sequenced sample consisted of PBMCs. The CDR3 spells CASSHRDTSYNEQFF. Written as DNA, the CDR3 is TGTGCCAGCAGTCACCGGGACACCTCCTACAATGAGCAGTTCTTC.